The 16 T cell receptor beta chains listed next were all sequenced from one sample in a study of identical twins. MiXCR was run by TCRdb on the 5' RACE reads, yielding one entry per CDR3 protein. The repertoire has some 790,000 distinct CDR3 sequences, 18% of them found once; the top ten carry about 12%. This sample also belongs to another study, concerning T cells expressing NK-cell markers.

The specimen was PBMCs. The receptors shown here come from a woman aged 18-35 years in good health.

In nucleotides, the CDR3 is TGCGCCAGCAGCCTTAGCGGGAGGGAAGATACGCAGTATTTT. This gives the protein CASSLSGREDTQYF. The genes are TRBV5-1 and TRBJ2-3; TRBD2 agrees at 11 bases. The germline CDR1 and CDR2 sequences are SGHRS and YFSETQ. V trimming: 4 bases; J trimming: 5 bases; junction bases outside the gene matches: 3. The CDR3 sequence is 14 residues long.

The chain carries TRBV6-1 and TRBJ2-7; TRBD1 is a possible D gene (6 bases). In germline, CDR1 is MNHNS, CDR2 SASEGT. This CDR3 is built from 17 residues. Trimming removed 4 bases at V and 2 bases at J, with 21 bases between. CDR3 loop: CASSGTSQGSRAYEQYF. Written as DNA, the CDR3 is TGTGCCAGCAGTGGGACCTCCCAGGGGAGTCGGGCCTACGAGCAGTACTTC.

The DNA for the CDR3 is TGCGCCAGCAGCTTTGTCTTGAGGGACAGAGACCTCAATGAGCAGTTCTTC. This gives the protein CASSFVLRDRDLNEQFF. V gene TRBV5-1 combines with J gene TRBJ2-1; 7 bases are shared with TRBD1. The V and J ends lost 2 bases and 6 bases, in that order; junction bases with no gene match: 14. CDR1 is SGHRS and CDR2 is YFSETQ in the germline V gene. The CDR3 loop spans 17 amino acids. Supplemented by reference TRBV5-1 and TRBJ2-1, the full variable domain reads KAGVTQTPRYLIKTRGQQVTLSCSPISGHRSVSWYQQTPGQGLQFLFEYFSETQRNKGNFPGRFSGRQFSNSRSEMNVSTLELGDSALYLCASSFVLRDRDLNEQFFGPGTRLTVL.

This clonotype came up a few times. This chain uses TRBV12-3 or TRBV12-4 with TRBJ1-1; TRBD1 matches at 10 bases. The V segment lost 5 bases and the J segment 5 bases; nucleotides outside the gene matches: 8. CDR3 size: 15 residues. The CDR3 is CASSADRGRKTEAFF. DNA for the CDR3: TGTGCCAGCAGTGCGGACAGGGGGAGGAAAACTGAAGCTTTCTTT.

The genes are TRBV9 and TRBJ2-6; 9 bases are shared with TRBD1. V gave up 4 bases and J gave up 4 bases; unmatched junction bases: 12. CDR3 size: 18 residues. The germline gives CDR1 SGDLS, CDR2 YYNGEE. The CDR3 is CASSSQTGGVGGANVLTF. The DNA of the CDR3 is TGTGCCAGCAGCTCCCAGACAGGGGGTGTCGGGGGGGCCAACGTCCTGACTTTC.

The rearrangement joins TRBV10-3 to TRBJ2-3; D not certain. This CDR3 comprises 12 residues. With 8 bases removed from V and 1 base from J, the gap between germline ends came to 7 bases. Germline CDR1 and CDR2: ENHRY and SYGVKD. The CDR3 nucleotides are TGTGCCATCGGTACCGGCACAGATACGCAGTATTTT. It specifies CAIGTGTDTQYF.

The chain has TRBV20-1 and TRBJ2-5, with 9 bases lining up with TRBD2. The CDR3 has 15 amino acids. The V gene end was trimmed by 5 bases and the J gene end by 5 bases; junction bases not matched to a gene: 12. CDR1 is DFQATT, CDR2 SNEGSKA, per germline (reference sequence). CDR3 sequence (DNA): TGCAGTGCTTTAGCGGGAGAAGGGTGGGGGGAGACCCAGTACTTC. Translation gives CSALAGEGWGETQYF.

This clonotype was seen only a few times. The CDR3 sequence is CSVRFLAGAKGSYNEQFF. The DNA of the CDR3 is TGCAGCGTTAGGTTTCTAGCGGGAGCGAAAGGGTCCTACAATGAGCAGTTCTTC. The V call is TRBV29-1, the J call TRBJ2-1, with 10 bases matching TRBD2. Trimming removed 5 bases from V and 1 base from J; junction bases left unmatched: 14. The CDR3 length is 18 residues. CDR1 and CDR2 from the germline V gene are SQVTM and ANQGSEA.

This clonotype was detected a few times. This chain uses TRBV20-1 with TRBJ2-4; 10 bases are a match to TRBD2. The length of the CDR3 is 16 residues. The J segment lost 0 bases and the V segment lost 4 bases, leaving 6 bases of the junction unmatched. Germline CDR1 reads DFQATT; CDR2 reads SNEGSKA (reference sequence). The CDR3 sequence is CSAILLAGVAKNIQYF. In nucleotides, the CDR3 is TGCAGTGCTATTCTTCTAGCGGGGGTAGCCAAAAACATTCAGTACTTC.

The genes are TRBV14 and TRBJ2-1, with TRBD2 identical over 9 bases. This CDR3 is built from 15 residues. V lost 8 bases and J lost 4; bases outside the gene matches: 9. Germline V CDR1 and CDR2: SGHDN, FVKESK. The CDR3 DNA is TGTGCCAGCGGACCGCGGAGCGGGGGGTACAATGAGCAGTTCTTC. This encodes CASGPRSGGYNEQFF.

This clonotype was observed many times. The chain has TRBV7-2 and TRBJ2-3, with no clear D. This CDR3 has 15 amino acids. Per germline, CDR1 SGHTA and CDR2 FQGNSA. The V and J ends lost 3 bases and 0 bases respectively, with 10 bases between them. The CDR3 nucleotides read TGTGCCAGCAGCTTTGCTAGAAGTAGCACAGATACGCAGTATTTT. Translating it yields CASSFARSSTDTQYF. The complete variable domain, with remaining parts taken from reference TRBV7-2 and TRBJ2-3, reads GAGVSQSPSNKVTEKGKDVELRCDPISGHTALYWYRQSLGQGLEFLIYFQGNSAPDKSGLPSDRFSAERTGGSVSTLTIQRTQQEDSAVYLCASSFARSSTDTQYFGPGTRLTVL.

This clonotype has more than one count but fewer than ten. The J gene is TRBJ1-1, the V gene TRBV20-1; D might be TRBD1 (6 bases). CDR1 and CDR2 from the germline V gene are DFQATT and SNEGSKA (reference sequence). The CDR3 is 15 residues long. V dropped 5 bases and J dropped 1 base, with 17 bases sitting between them. The CDR3 sequence is CSAPDPRGGNTEAFF. The CDR3, as DNA: TGCAGTGCTCCAGACCCCAGGGGTGGGAACACTGAAGCTTTCTTT.

This clonotype was seen a few times. The V and J genes are TRBV6-2 or TRBV6-3 and TRBJ2-1; TRBD1 matches at 8 bases. J lost 13 bases, V lost 7 bases, and 15 bases had no gene match. This CDR3 spans 14 amino acids. Germline-derived CDR1 and CDR2 are MNHEY and SVGEGT. This chain's CDR3 is CASTIRTGLKKQFF. The CDR3 DNA reads as TGTGCCAGCACCATCCGGACAGGGCTAAAGAAACAGTTCTTC.

This clonotype has just a few counts. CDR3 sequence: CASSYSMSRNTEAFF. The CDR3 DNA is TGTGCCAGCAGTTACTCGATGTCTAGGAACACTGAAGCTTTCTTT. The chain uses TRBV6-5 and TRBJ1-1; D not resolved. Per the germline V gene, CDR1 is MNHEY and CDR2 is SVGAGI. The CDR3 runs to 15 residues. V was trimmed by 0 bases and J by 1 base, leaving 9 bases between them.

V gene TRBV9 combines with J gene TRBJ1-1; D possibly corresponds to TRBD1 (5 bases). V dropped 0 bases and J dropped 1 base, with 13 bases sitting between them. The CDR3 consists of 16 residues. Germline V gene data show CDR1 as SGDLS and CDR2 as YYNGEE. CDR3 DNA: TGTGCCAGCAGCGTAGTCCAGGGACGGGGGAACACTGAAGCTTTCTTT. Translating it yields CASSVVQGRGNTEAFF.

The chain joins TRBV10-3 to TRBJ1-1; 7 bases are a match to TRBD1. The CDR3 spans 13 residues. Germline V gene lookup returns CDR1 ENHRY and CDR2 SYGVKD. After removal of 3 bases from V and 5 bases from J, the junction contained 3 bases not matched to a gene. CDR3 DNA: TGTGCCATCAGTGACAGGGGGGAGACTGAAGCTTTCTTT. It translates to CAISDRGETEAFF.